The rows below give T cell receptor beta chains drawn from one sample of a study of blood T cells in healthy people across ages. TCRdb used MiXCR to reprocess the 5' RACE reads, holding one entry per CDR3 protein. Of under 850,000 distinct CDR3 sequences in the sample, about 36% were seen once. The sample comprised blood. The receptors here all came from a man aged 18 to 35 in good health. The CDR3 runs from the conserved cysteine through the conserved F or W. The order of the fields is D gene, J gene, V gene, CDR3 protein. A D gene is named only where the DNA matches it firmly.

NA	TRBJ2-7	TRBV6-2/TRBV6-3	CASSGDSARSYEQYF
NA	TRBJ1-3	TRBV29-1	CSVEGGPGNTIYF
TRBD2	TRBJ2-7	TRBV4-3	CASSQGTSGFYEQYF
TRBD1	TRBJ2-4	TRBV3-1	CASSLWGQGKNIQYF
TRBD1	TRBJ2-1	TRBV12-3/TRBV12-4	CASSWTGEGEQFF
NA	TRBJ1-5	TRBV6-6	CASSYSWGGTDNQPQHF
NA	TRBJ2-1	TRBV12-3/TRBV12-4	CASRKVQSSYNEQFF
NA	TRBJ2-7	TRBV20-1	CSASVIGSSYEQYF
NA	TRBJ1-6	TRBV3-1	CASSQVLLSHRDNSPLHF
TRBD1	TRBJ1-2	TRBV20-1	CSSIADREKRGYGYTF
NA	TRBJ1-4	TRBV20-1	CSARSARNEKLFF
NA	TRBJ1-5	TRBV27	CASSLSAGGRDQPQHF
TRBD1	TRBJ1-2	TRBV5-1	CASSLGQGDYYGYTF
NA	TRBJ1-2	TRBV7-9	CASSRGGPDGYTF
NA	TRBJ2-7	TRBV7-9	CASSFSLSSSYEQYF
NA	TRBJ1-1	TRBV20-1	CSASGARTGGAFF
TRBD2	TRBJ2-1	TRBV5-1	CASSLSSGWYNEQFF
NA	TRBJ1-1	TRBV3-1	CASSARQVLNTEAFF
NA	TRBJ2-2	TRBV5-1	CASSLLQGRTGELFF
TRBD1	TRBJ1-2	TRBV4-3	CASSPQPTGSSYGYTF
TRBD1	TRBJ1-3	TRBV29-1	CSVAGGLDGNTIYF
TRBD1	TRBJ1-2	TRBV3-1	CASSGMTGGGGYTF
NA	TRBJ2-5	TRBV12-3/TRBV12-4	CASSPTGIPYF
TRBD1	NA	TRBV20-1	CNTDRVMGNEQYF
NA	TRBJ1-2	TRBV12-3/TRBV12-4	CASISWTDYGYTF
TRBD2	TRBJ2-2	TRBV4-2	CTSSQATGGRATGELFF
NA	TRBJ2-1	TRBV6-4	CASSDRIGTYNEQFF
TRBD1	TRBJ1-1	TRBV20-1	CSARDRTGERVTEAFF
NA	TRBJ2-1	TRBV4-2	CASSQAAASYNEQFF
NA	TRBJ1-2	TRBV7-9	CASSLDFLYGYTF
NA	TRBJ2-7	TRBV12-3/TRBV12-4	CASSYLEGYRYEQYF
NA	TRBJ1-2	TRBV9	CASNVGSEGYTF
NA	TRBJ2-7	TRBV5-1	CASSSENTYEQYF
NA	TRBJ1-4	TRBV20-1	CGASGDERGGEKLFF
NA	TRBJ2-1	TRBV5-1	CASSATGNPSYNEQFF
NA	TRBJ1-5	TRBV19	CATSGFTGFEPQHF
TRBD2	TRBJ2-3	TRBV12-3/TRBV12-4	CASRRTSYTQYF
NA	TRBJ2-7	TRBV19	CASSIGASGYEQYF
NA	TRBJ1-1	TRBV12-3/TRBV12-4	CASSFEANTEAFF
NA	TRBJ2-5	TRBV7-8	CASSLGAEIQYF
TRBD1	TRBJ2-5	TRBV5-1	CASSSKDRGEETQYF
NA	TRBJ2-7	TRBV5-1	CASSPDRQTYEQYF
NA	NA	TRBV4-2	CASSQGWEYEQYF
NA	TRBJ2-1	TRBV4-1	CASSLDRKFYNEQFF
TRBD1	TRBJ1-5	TRBV18	CASSDRDQQPQHF
TRBD1	TRBJ1-6	TRBV12-3/TRBV12-4	CASSLGQGYSPLHF
NA	TRBJ2-1	TRBV7-9	CASTPAYNEQFF
NA	TRBJ2-1	TRBV4-3	CAGSRDRYNEQFF
NA	TRBJ2-3	TRBV6-5	CASSGLGAQYF
TRBD1	TRBJ1-4	TRBV4-1	CASSQTGTGEKLFF
NA	TRBJ2-1	TRBV12-3/TRBV12-4	CASSPGSSEQFF
NA	TRBJ2-2	TRBV4-3	CASSQGTGYAGELFF